The source of this T cell receptor (beta chain) is a study of cytomegalovirus exposure and HLA in healthy donors. Study-wide background: The same platform used for the 500 to 850 first-cohort repertoires was also used for the 95 to 150 validation repertoires, as a later analysis reported.

The data were produced by immunoSEQ multiplex PCR, yet TCRdb's version contains in-frame clones alone and is incomplete. The table records approximately 150,000 clones, 87% of them present only once. This clone was seen a single time. The target antigen is unknown. V dropped 5 bases and J dropped 7 bases, with 11 bases sitting between them. CDR1 and CDR2 (germline): LNHNV, YYDKDF (reference sequence). The CDR3 contains 13 residues. General observations from the study: Cytomegalovirus association was assigned to approximately 160 TCR beta chains.

The sequencing sample was made of PBMCs. This chain links TRBV15 with TRBJ2-2, with D perhaps matching TRBD1 (6 bases). The TCR originated in a man in his late teens or twenties in good health and CMV-seropositive. The chain's CDR3 is CATSHREIGELFF. CDR3 coding DNA: TGTGCCACCAGCCACAGGGAAATCGGGGAGCTGTTTTTT.